This T cell receptor beta chain was found in a study of naive and memory T cell subsets. Study observations and caveats: A few larger clonotypes appeared in naive repertoires, especially CD8, possibly memory cells re-expressing CD45RA. In naive cells, over 85% of TCR sequences were seen only once. Activation and differentiation may alter RNA-based TCR counts. Diversity fell and Gini index rose from naive through CM, EM, EMRA.

An equimolar mix of two oligonucleotides served as the beta constant-region primer for TRBC1 and TRBC2. The ligated cDNA underwent four PCR rounds using SP2 and nested alpha and beta constant-region primers. A 12-nucleotide UMI and the SP2 primer were added to the cDNA 3' end by oligonucleotide ligation. Each CDR3 protein gets one entry after TCRdb re-called the UMI-ligation and nested PCR reads with MiXCR. The sample yields fewer than 150,000 distinct CDR3 sequences, 15% to 20% seen once. Germline CDR1 is SEHNR and CDR2 is FQNEAQ (reference sequence). Unmatched junction bases numbered 11, after V lost 6 bases and J lost 0 bases. This CDR3 has 16 amino acids. This clonotype occurred a few times. Its target is not known.

The clonotype comes from a human donor in good health. The sample was naive CD8+ T cells from blood. V usage is TRBV7-9 and J usage is TRBJ2-7; 7 bases line up with TRBD1. The DNA for the CDR3 is TGTGCCAGCAGGCCGACCGGGACAGCAAGCTCCTACGAGCAGTACTTC. Translated: CASRPTGTASSYEQYF.